One and the same sample provided the 14 T cell receptor beta chains below, sequenced in a study of cytomegalovirus exposure and HLA in healthy donors. PCR used 60 Vbeta primers and 13 Jbeta primers. Produced via immunoSEQ multiplex PCR; TCRdb's table is partial and in-frame only. The sample records roughly 88,000 clones, less than 85% being singletons. The sample consisted of PBMCs. The receptors here all came from a man aged 25 to 40 in good health and CMV-seropositive.

This rearrangement joins TRBV7-9 to TRBJ2-1; 11 bases are shared with TRBD1. The CDR3 has 16 residues. Trimming took 4 bases from V and 7 from J; bases not matched to a gene: 9. Germline loops: CDR1 SEHNR, CDR2 FQNEAQ (reference sequence). CDR3: CASSWPGQGARNEQFF. As DNA, the CDR3 is TGTGCCAGCAGCTGGCCTGGACAGGGGGCGAGAAATGAGCAGTTCTTC. The full variable domain, completed using reference TRBV7-9 and TRBJ2-1, is DTGVSQNPRHKITKRGQNVTFRCDPISEHNRLYWYRQTLGQGPEFLTYFQNEAQLEKSRLLSDRFSAERPKGSFSTLEIQRTEQGDSAMYLCASSWPGQGARNEQFFGPGTRLTVL.

V usage is TRBV10-3 and J usage is TRBJ2-7; D unclear. There are 11 residues in the CDR3. V lost 2 bases and J lost 5, with 4 bases in between. Germline V gene lookup returns CDR1 ENHRY and CDR2 SYGVKD. The CDR3 coding sequence is TGTGCCATCAGTGAGATCAACGAGCAGTACTTC. Translated: CAISEINEQYF.

By sample fraction, this clone is medium-sized. This chain joins TRBV6-5 and TRBJ1-2, with unresolved D. The CDR3 covers 14 residues. The germline V and J ends were trimmed by 6 bases and 4 bases, with 15 bases remaining between them. Germline CDR1 reads MNHEY; CDR2 reads SVGAGI. DNA of the CDR3: TGTGCCAGCAGAATTTCGGTTGGAGGCTATGGCTACACCTTC. This encodes CASRISVGGYGYTF.

This clone was found a few times. This rearrangement joins TRBV5-4 to TRBJ2-3; the D gene is possibly TRBD2 (6 bases). Germline V gene lookup returns CDR1 SGHNT and CDR2 YYREEE (reference sequence). Trimming left V 2 bases short and J 4 bases short, with 14 bases between. The CDR3 consists of 15 residues. The CDR3 bases are TGTGCCAGCAGCTTTGGGGTGGGGGGATCAGATACGCAGTATTTT. It is translated as CASSFGVGGSDTQYF.

The V and J genes are TRBV5-6 and TRBJ2-1; TRBD2 matches at 7 bases. V gave up 3 bases and J gave up 6 bases; unmatched junction bases: 12. This CDR3 comprises 16 residues. Per germline, CDR1 SGHDT and CDR2 YYEEEE. This CDR3 reads CASSSGGRGRANEQFF. In DNA, the CDR3 is TGTGCCAGCAGCTCAGGCGGTCGGGGGAGGGCCAATGAGCAGTTCTTC. The full variable domain, completed using reference TRBV5-6 and TRBJ2-1, is DAGVTQSPTHLIKTRGQQVTLRCSPKSGHDTVSWYQQALGQGPQFIFQYYEEEERQRGNFPDRFSGHQFPNYSSELNVNALLLGDSALYLCASSSGGRGRANEQFFGPGTRLTVL.

The rearrangement uses TRBV9 and TRBJ2-1, with a tentative D call TRBD2 (6 bases). Per the germline V gene, CDR1 is SGDLS and CDR2 is YYNGEE. V was shortened by 2 bases and J by 0 bases, with 9 bases between the two germline ends. The CDR3 sequence is 15 residues long. In DNA, the CDR3 is TGTGCCAGCAGCGTGGGCGGGGACTCCTACAATGAGCAGTTCTTC. This sequence encodes CASSVGGDSYNEQFF.

The chain employs TRBV7-2 and TRBJ2-6, with no clear D. There are 17 residues in the CDR3. V lost 1 base, J lost 0 bases, and 10 bases lay in between. Germline lookup yields CDR1 SGHTA and CDR2 FQGNSA. Here the CDR3 reads CASSLDNSYSGANVLTF. CDR3 bases: TGTGCCAGCAGCTTAGACAACAGCTACTCTGGGGCCAACGTCCTGACTTTC.

This clone was observed a single time. V gene TRBV4-1 combines with J gene TRBJ2-2; unclear D gene. Trimming shortened V by 5 bases and J by 1 base, and 11 bases separated the two germline ends. CDR1 is MGHRA, CDR2 YSYEKL, per germline. The CDR3 sequence is 15 residues long. As DNA, the CDR3 is TGCGCCAGCAGCGCCCGGGTCCGGAACACCGGGGAGCTGTTTTTT. Amino acid sequence: CASSARVRNTGELFF.

This chain connects TRBV27 to TRBJ2-1; D is perhaps TRBD1 (5 bases). Germline CDR1 reads MNHEY; CDR2 reads SMNVEV (reference sequence). V was cut by 4 bases and J by 3 bases, with 10 bases left in between. This CDR3 comprises 14 residues. CDR3 sequence reads: CASSSSTDYNEQFF. DNA for the CDR3: TGTGCCAGCAGTTCCTCGACAGACTACAATGAGCAGTTCTTC.

V and J are TRBV6-5 and TRBJ2-3; 7 bases match TRBD1. This CDR3 has 16 residues. Per germline, CDR1 MNHEY and CDR2 SVGAGI. V lost 2 bases, J lost 0 bases, and 5 bases stayed unmatched. The CDR3 is CASSYLGQVSTDTQYF. In nucleotides, the CDR3 is TGTGCCAGCAGTTACCTCGGACAGGTTAGCACAGATACGCAGTATTTT.

The rearrangement uses TRBV30 and TRBJ2-5; 8 bases line up with TRBD1. This CDR3 comprises 13 residues. Germline CDR1 GTSNPN, CDR2 SVGIG (reference sequence). V dropped 5 bases and J dropped 4; count of bases not matched to a gene: 6. The CDR3 DNA follows: TGTGCCTGGGGGGTCAGGGGGCTAGAGACCCAGTACTTC. Translating gives CAWGVRGLETQYF.

The chain couples TRBV10-1 to TRBJ2-7, with D uncertain. This CDR3 is built from 15 residues. V lost 2 bases to trimming and J lost 2 bases, with 13 bases between them. Per the germline V gene, CDR1 is WNHNN and CDR2 is SYGVQD (reference sequence). The CDR3 nucleotides are TGCGCCAGCAGTGAGGGGCAGCCTGACACCTACGAGCAGTACGTC. It specifies CASSEGQPDTYEQYV.

The rearrangement uses TRBV7-9 and TRBJ1-2; no firm D call. The V end was cut by 0 bases, the J end by 4 bases, with 12 bases between. The CDR3 has 15 residues. Germline assignment: CDR1 SEHNR and CDR2 FQNEAQ (reference sequence). This chain's CDR3 is CASSLALEGLYGYTF. The DNA for the CDR3 is TGTGCCAGCAGCTTAGCGCTCGAGGGTCTCTATGGCTACACCTTC.

This clone has a single count. Here the CDR3 DNA reads TGTGCCACCAGCAGGGCAGCGGCAGGGGTGGAGAAACTGTTTTTT. Amino acid sequence: CATSRAAAGVEKLFF. The rearrangement links TRBV15 to TRBJ1-4; possible D gene TRBD1, 6 bases. CDR1 LNHNV and CDR2 YYDKDF come from the germline V gene (reference sequence). Trimming stripped 3 bases from V and 11 bases from J, with 19 bases between. CDR3 length: 15 amino acids. Full variable domain (outside the CDR3, taken from reference TRBV15 and TRBJ1-4): DAMVIQNPRYQVTQFGKPVTLSCSQTLNHNVMYWYQQKSSQAPKLLFHYYDKDFNNEADTPDNFQSRRPNTSFCFLDIRSPGLGDTAMYLCATSRAAAGVEKLFFGSGTQLSVL.